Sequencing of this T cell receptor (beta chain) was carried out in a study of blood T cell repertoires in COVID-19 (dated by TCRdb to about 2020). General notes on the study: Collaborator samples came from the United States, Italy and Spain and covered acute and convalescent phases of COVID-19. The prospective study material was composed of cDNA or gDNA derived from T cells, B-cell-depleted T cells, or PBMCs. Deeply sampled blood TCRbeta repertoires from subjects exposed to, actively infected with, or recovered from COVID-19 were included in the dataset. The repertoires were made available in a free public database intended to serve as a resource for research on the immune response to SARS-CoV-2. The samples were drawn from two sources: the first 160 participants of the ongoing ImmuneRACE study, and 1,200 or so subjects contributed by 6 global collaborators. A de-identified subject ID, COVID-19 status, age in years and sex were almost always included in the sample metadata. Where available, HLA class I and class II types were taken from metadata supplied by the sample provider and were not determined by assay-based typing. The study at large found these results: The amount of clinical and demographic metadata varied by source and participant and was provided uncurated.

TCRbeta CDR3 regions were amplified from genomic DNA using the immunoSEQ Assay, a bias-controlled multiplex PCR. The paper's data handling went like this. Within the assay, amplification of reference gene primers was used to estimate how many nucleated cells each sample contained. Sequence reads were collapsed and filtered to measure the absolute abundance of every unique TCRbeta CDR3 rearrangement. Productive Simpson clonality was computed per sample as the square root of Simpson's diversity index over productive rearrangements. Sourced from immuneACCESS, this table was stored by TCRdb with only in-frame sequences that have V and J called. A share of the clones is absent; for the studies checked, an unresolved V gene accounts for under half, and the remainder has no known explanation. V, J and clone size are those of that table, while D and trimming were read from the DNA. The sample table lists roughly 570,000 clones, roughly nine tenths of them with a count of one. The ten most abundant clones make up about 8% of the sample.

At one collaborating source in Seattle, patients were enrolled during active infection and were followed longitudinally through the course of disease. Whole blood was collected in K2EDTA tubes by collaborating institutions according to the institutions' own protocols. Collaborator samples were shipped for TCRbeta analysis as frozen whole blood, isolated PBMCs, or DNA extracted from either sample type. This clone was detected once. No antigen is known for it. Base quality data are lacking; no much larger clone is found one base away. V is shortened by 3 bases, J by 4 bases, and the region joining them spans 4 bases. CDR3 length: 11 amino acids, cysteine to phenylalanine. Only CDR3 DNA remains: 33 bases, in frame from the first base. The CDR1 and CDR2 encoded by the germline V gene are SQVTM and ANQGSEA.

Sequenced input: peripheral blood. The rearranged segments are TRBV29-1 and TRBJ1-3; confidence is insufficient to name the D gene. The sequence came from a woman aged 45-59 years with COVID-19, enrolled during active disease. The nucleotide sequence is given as TGCAGCGTTGACGGGGGAAACACCATATATTTT. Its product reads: CSVDGGNTIYF.